This T cell receptor (beta chain) was obtained from a study of CD8 T cells in ankylosing spondylitis. Study observations and caveats: The authors found the disease-linked clones to be CD8+ and relatively rare in peripheral blood. A TCR beta motif of roughly 8 highly homologous variants seemed to mark ankylosing spondylitis blood. Disease-linked clones reportedly showed significant enrichment in matched ankylosing spondylitis synovial fluid.

The TCR beta libraries were generated through quantitative 5'-RACE incorporating molecular barcodes. TCRdb re-called the 5' RACE reads through MiXCR, storing one row per CDR3 protein. The sample contains 750,000 to 850,000 distinct CDR3 sequences, over 9.5% of which appear only once. Germline loops: CDR1 SEHNR, CDR2 FQNEAQ (reference sequence). The V gene end was trimmed by 4 bases and the J gene end by 4 bases; junction bases not matched to a gene: 8. This CDR3 is built from 15 residues. There are a few counts of this clonotype. Its specificity is not known. The sequencing input was blood, either unsorted or a sorted T cell fraction (not recorded which). The sequence derives from a male donor with ankylosing spondylitis. The J gene is TRBJ2-3, the V gene TRBV7-9; 7 bases are shared with TRBD2. The CDR3 sequence: CASSSTIREADTQYF. The CDR3 coding sequence is TGTGCCAGCAGCTCGACTATCCGGGAGGCAGATACGCAGTATTTT.